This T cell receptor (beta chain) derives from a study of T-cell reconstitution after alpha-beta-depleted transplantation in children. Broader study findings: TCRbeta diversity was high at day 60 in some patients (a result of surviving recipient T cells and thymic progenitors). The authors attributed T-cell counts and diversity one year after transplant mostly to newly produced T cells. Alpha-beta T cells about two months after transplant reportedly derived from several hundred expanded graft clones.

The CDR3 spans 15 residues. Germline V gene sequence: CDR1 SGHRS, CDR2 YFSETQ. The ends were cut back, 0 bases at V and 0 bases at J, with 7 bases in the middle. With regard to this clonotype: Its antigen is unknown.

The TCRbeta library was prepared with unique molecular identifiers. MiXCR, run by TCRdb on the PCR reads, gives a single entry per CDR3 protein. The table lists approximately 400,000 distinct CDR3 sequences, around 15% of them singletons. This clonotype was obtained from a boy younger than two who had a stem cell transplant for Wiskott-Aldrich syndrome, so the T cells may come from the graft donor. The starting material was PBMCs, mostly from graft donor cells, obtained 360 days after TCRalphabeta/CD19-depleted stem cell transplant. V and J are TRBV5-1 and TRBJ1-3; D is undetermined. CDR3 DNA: TGCGCCAGCAGCTTGGAGGCAGCCTCTGGAAACACCATATATTTT. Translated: CASSLEAASGNTIYF.